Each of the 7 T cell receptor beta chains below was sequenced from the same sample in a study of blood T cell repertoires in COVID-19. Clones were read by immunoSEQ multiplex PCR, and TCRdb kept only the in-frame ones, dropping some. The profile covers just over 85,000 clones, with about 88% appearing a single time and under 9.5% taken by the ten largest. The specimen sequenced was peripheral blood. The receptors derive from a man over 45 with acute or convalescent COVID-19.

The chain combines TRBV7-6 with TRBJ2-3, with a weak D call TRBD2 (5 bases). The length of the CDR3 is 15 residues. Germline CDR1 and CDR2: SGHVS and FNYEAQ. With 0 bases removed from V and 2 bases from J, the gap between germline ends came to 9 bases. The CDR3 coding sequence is TGTGCCAGCAGCTTAGCTGACGGGAACACAGATACGCAGTATTTT. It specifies CASSLADGNTDTQYF.

CDR3 protein: CASRNRGMNTEAFF. The CDR3 DNA follows: TGTGCCAGCAGGAACAGGGGCATGAACACTGAAGCTTTCTTT. The gene calls are TRBV2 and TRBJ1-1; 7 positions agree with TRBD1. V was clipped by 6 bases and J by 0 bases; unmatched bases: 4. The CDR3 has 14 residues. Germline V gene data show CDR1 as SNHLY and CDR2 as FYNNEI.

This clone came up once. The CDR3 loop reads CATSDLGGSSNTEAFF. For the CDR3, the DNA is TGTGCCACCAGTGATTTGGGCGGGTCCTCGAACACTGAAGCTTTCTTT. The chain uses TRBV24-1 and TRBJ1-1; D not resolved. The CDR3 loop spans 16 amino acids. Germline CDR1 and CDR2: KGHDR and SFDVKD. V lost 0 bases, J lost 1 base, and 11 bases lay in between.

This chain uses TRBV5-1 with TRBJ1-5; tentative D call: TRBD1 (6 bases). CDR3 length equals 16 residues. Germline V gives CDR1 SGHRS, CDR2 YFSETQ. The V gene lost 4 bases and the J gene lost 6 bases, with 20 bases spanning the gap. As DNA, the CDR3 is TGCGCCAGCAGCGGGGTGTACAGGGACAATTTTCAGCCCCAGCATTTT. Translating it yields CASSGVYRDNFQPQHF.

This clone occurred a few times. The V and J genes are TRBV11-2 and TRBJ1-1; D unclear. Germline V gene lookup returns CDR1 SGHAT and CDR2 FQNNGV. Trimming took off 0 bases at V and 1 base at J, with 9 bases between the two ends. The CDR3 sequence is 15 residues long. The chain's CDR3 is CASSLDPSGNTEAFF. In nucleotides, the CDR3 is TGTGCCAGCAGCTTAGATCCTTCAGGGAACACTGAAGCTTTCTTT.

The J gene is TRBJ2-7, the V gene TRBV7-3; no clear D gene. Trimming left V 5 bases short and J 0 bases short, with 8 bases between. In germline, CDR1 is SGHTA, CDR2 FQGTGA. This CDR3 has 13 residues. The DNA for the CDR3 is TGTGCCAGCAGCCCATCCCCCTCCTACGAGCAGTACTTC. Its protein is CASSPSPSYEQYF. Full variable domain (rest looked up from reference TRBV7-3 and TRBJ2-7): GAGVSQTPSNKVTEKGKYVELRCDPISGHTALYWYRQSLGQGPEFLIYFQGTGAADDSGLPNDRFFAVRPEGSVSTLKIQRTERGDSAVYLCASSPSPSYEQYFGPGTRLTVT.

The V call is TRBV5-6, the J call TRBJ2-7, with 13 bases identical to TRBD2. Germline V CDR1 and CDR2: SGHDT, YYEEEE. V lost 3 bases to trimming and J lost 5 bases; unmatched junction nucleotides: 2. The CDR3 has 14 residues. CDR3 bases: TGTGCCAGCAGCTCTGGACTAGCGGGGGACGAGCAGTACTTC. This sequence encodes CASSSGLAGDEQYF.